A single sample gave rise to the 8 T cell receptor beta chains below, sequenced in a study of T cell clones after liver transplantation. The data were produced by immunoSEQ multiplex PCR, yet TCRdb's version contains in-frame clones alone and is incomplete. The repertoire holds fewer than 50,000 clones, with about 82% as singletons. The sequenced sample was CD4+ T cells from blood, obtained 24 months after liver transplant. All receptors derive from a human patient who received a liver transplant. Some T cells may originate from the graft donor.

This rearrangement joins TRBV6-5 to TRBJ2-5; a weak D match, TRBD1 (6 bases). Germline CDR1 reads MNHEY; CDR2 reads SVGAGI. V lost 3 bases to trimming and J lost 5 bases, with 10 bases between them. The length of the CDR3 is 13 residues. The CDR3 sequence: CASSYGGTETQYF. The CDR3 coding sequence is TGTGCCAGCAGTTATGGGGGCACGGAGACCCAGTACTTC.

This chain joins TRBV5-6 and TRBJ1-5; no clear D gene. CDR3 length: 13 residues. Germline V lookup: CDR1 SGHDT, CDR2 YYEEEE. The V end lost 2 bases, the J end lost 0 bases, and 3 bases lay between the germline ends. CDR3 sequence (DNA): TGTGCCAGCAGCTTTAATAGCAATCAGCCCCAGCATTTT. Protein sequence: CASSFNSNQPQHF.

This chain uses TRBV18 with TRBJ2-1, with a tentative D call TRBD1 (5 bases). The germline CDR1 and CDR2 sequences are KGHSH and LQKENI. The CDR3 is 12 amino acids. V dropped 5 bases and J dropped 15 bases, with 17 bases sitting between them. This CDR3 reads CASSSRTFQGFF. Here the CDR3 DNA reads TGTGCCAGCTCAAGTCGGACGTTCCAGGGGTTCTTC.

This clone has just one count. This may arise from a read error, as a much more abundant clone is one base away. The genes are TRBV9 and TRBJ1-3, with D uncertain. CDR1 and CDR2 (germline): SGDLS, YYNGEE. The CDR3 spans 16 residues. Here the CDR3 reads CASSVAQESSRNTIYF. CDR3 sequence (DNA): TGTGCCAGCAGCGTAGCGCAGGAGAGCTCTAGAAACACCATATATTTT.

CDR3 DNA sequence: TGCGCCAGCAGCTCGGGACAGAACCTTTATGGCTACACCTTC. Its protein is CASSSGQNLYGYTF. The chain has TRBV5-1 and TRBJ1-2; 7 bases match TRBD1. Trimming took 3 bases from V and 5 from J; bases not matched to a gene: 7. Germline V CDR1 and CDR2: SGHRS, YFSETQ. This CDR3 contains 14 residues.

This clone was counted a few times. The chain uses TRBV7-3 and TRBJ2-2; 8 nucleotides align to TRBD1. The CDR3 covers 15 residues. Trimming removed 3 bases from V and 11 bases from J; junction bases left unmatched: 11. Germline V gene sequence: CDR1 SGHTA, CDR2 FQGTGA. The CDR3 here is CASSFATGGFGELFF. CDR3 in DNA: TGTGCCAGCAGCTTCGCTACAGGGGGATTTGGAGAGCTGTTTTTT.

For this clone: The identical CDR3 is also encoded by other nucleotide sequences in the sample. The J gene is TRBJ1-1, the V gene TRBV18; possibly TRBD1 for D (6 bases). Germline lookup yields CDR1 KGHSH and CDR2 LQKENI. V gave up 1 base and J gave up 1 base, with 7 bases separating them. The CDR3 is made up of 14 amino acids. The CDR3 bases are TGTGCCAGCTCACCACAGACAGGGAACACTGAAGCTTTCTTT. Amino acids: CASSPQTGNTEAFF.

The gene calls are TRBV19 and TRBJ1-5; 7 bases fit TRBD1. With V trimmed by 3 bases and J by 3 bases, 5 bases remained unmatched. Germline loops: CDR1 LNHDA, CDR2 SQIVND (reference sequence). The CDR3 is 15 amino acids. CDR3 sequence (DNA): TGTGCCAGTAGTATGCAGGGGGTCCCCAATCAGCCCCAGCATTTT. Translated, it gives CASSMQGVPNQPQHF.